This TCR beta chain came from a study of shared clonotypes between healthy human individuals. Germline-derived CDR1 and CDR2 are MDHEN and SYDVKM. The CDR3 loop spans 15 amino acids. Unmatched junction bases numbered 7, after V lost 6 bases and J lost 0 bases. Using immunoSEQ multiplex PCR, the repertoire was profiled, and TCRdb retains in-frame clones only, with some absent. The sample records roughly 1.5 million clones, 98% being singletons. In regard to this clone: Its antigen remains unknown.

General study findings and limits: It was observed that 5% to 6.5% of naive CD4 clonotypes were shared across several donors.

Input material: naive CD4+ T cells sorted from blood. The subset here: CD45RA+ positively selected. This TCR was recovered from a man aged 25 to 40 in good health. The chain links TRBV28 to TRBJ2-7; TRBD2 matches 8 bases. CDR3 nucleotide sequence: TGTGCCAGCAGCCTACTAGCGGCCGGCTCCTACGAGCAGTACTTC. The encoded protein is CASSLLAAGSYEQYF.